Following are 3 T cell receptor beta chains from one sample sequenced in a study of blood T cell repertoires in COVID-19. TCRdb's copy holds only in-frame clones and misses some; the assay was immunoSEQ multiplex PCR. The table records approximately 100,000 clones, roughly 80% of them present only once. The sequenced material came from peripheral blood. These receptors all stem from a man aged 55 to 70 with acute or convalescent COVID-19.

V and J are TRBV28 and TRBJ1-2, with TRBD1 identical over 10 bases. The V gene end was trimmed by 3 bases and the J gene end by 7 bases; junction bases not matched to a gene: 8. CDR3 length: 15 amino acids. Germline V gene sequence: CDR1 MDHEN, CDR2 SYDVKM. The CDR3 here is CASSLGGTGEIGYTF. The DNA of the CDR3 is TGTGCCAGCAGTTTGGGGGGGACAGGGGAGATTGGCTACACCTTC.

The chain combines TRBV5-4 with TRBJ1-6, with no clear D. Trimming cost V 0 bases and J 10 bases, with 11 bases left between them. The CDR3 consists of 14 residues. Looked up from germline, CDR1 is SGHNT and CDR2 is YYREEE (reference sequence). CDR3 nucleotides: TGTGCCAGCAGCTTGGGAGGTGTTGTGTCACCCCTCCACTTT. It codes for CASSLGGVVSPLHF.

The V call is TRBV2, the J call TRBJ2-7, with D possibly TRBD1 on 5 matching bases. The CDR3 length is 13 residues. The germline V gene encodes CDR1 SNHLY and CDR2 FYNNEI. V gave up 4 bases and J gave up 5 bases, with 12 bases separating them. CDR3 protein: CASSGQGRNEQYF. CDR3 nucleotide sequence: TGTGCCAGCAGTGGGCAGGGAAGAAACGAGCAGTACTTC.